This entry describes one T cell receptor (beta chain). The record originates from a study of OX40 agonist ivuxolimab in advanced cancers. Turning to the study itself: It was ivuxolimab, an agonistic anti-OX40 (CD134) antibody, that patients were treated with. Across the patients, intravenous ivuxolimab was delivered every 2 weeks at 0.01 to 10 mg/kg.

The data were produced by immunoSEQ multiplex PCR, yet TCRdb's version contains in-frame clones alone and is incomplete. The repertoire holds around 71,000 clones, approximately 90% seen once, with 1.1% in the top ten. There are 15 residues in the CDR3. The V and J ends lost 5 bases and 3 bases respectively, with 16 bases between them. Germline V gene sequence: CDR1 MDHEN, CDR2 SYDVKM. Autoimmune disease history or systemic immunosuppression led to patient exclusion. The origin of this receptor is an adult with an advanced solid tumor such as melanoma, head and neck, liver or kidney cancer. This sequence joins TRBV28 and TRBJ2-5; perhaps TRBD2 as D (6 bases). The material was CD4+ or CD8+ T cells sorted from blood, obtained in a trial of the OX40 agonist ivuxolimab. Here the CDR3 DNA reads TGTGCCAGCAGTACTATGGTGGGGGGAAAAGAGACCCAGTACTTC. Translating gives CASSTMVGGKETQYF.